These T cell receptor beta chains were read from a single sample in a study of cytomegalovirus exposure and HLA in healthy donors. The protocol was immunoSEQ multiplex PCR, while the TCRdb copy is restricted to in-frame clones and leaves out a portion. The repertoire holds over 150,000 clones, with about three quarters as singletons. Source material: PBMCs. These TCRs come from a woman aged 35 to 49 in good health and CMV-seronegative. Both conserved end residues are part of each CDR3. The D gene is left open where the match is weak. Size tells how often a clone was seen (once, few, many) or the class of an expanded clone, and some rows leave it out.

v_gene	j_gene	d_gene	abundance	CDR3nt	CDR3aa
TRBV27	TRBJ2-7	.	few	TGTGCCAGCAGTTTATGGCCCTCCTACGAGCAGTACTTC	CASSLWPSYEQYF
TRBV11-3	TRBJ1-4	TRBD1	.	TGTGCCAGCAGCACAGGGGCTACTAATGAAAAACTGTTTTTT	CASSTGATNEKLFF
TRBV30	TRBJ2-2	.	.	TGTGCCTGGAGTGTACTCCCCAGCGGTTCGAACACCGGGGAGCTGTTTTTT	CAWSVLPSGSNTGELFF
TRBV29-1	TRBJ1-1	.	few	TGCAGCGTCGCGATCTCCACTGAAGCTTTCTTT	CSVAISTEAFF
TRBV5-8	TRBJ1-1	.	once	TGTGCCAGCAGCTTTTCACATATGAACACTGAAGCTTTCTTT	CASSFSHMNTEAFF
TRBV6-5	TRBJ1-6	TRBD1	once	TGTGCCAGCAGTTACTCGGGACAGGATTCACCCCTCCACTTT	CASSYSGQDSPLHF
TRBV7-2	TRBJ2-3	.	.	TGTGCCAGCAGCCTCCACTTCACAGATACGCAGTATTTT	CASSLHFTDTQYF
TRBV6-4	TRBJ2-7	TRBD1	.	TGTGCCAGCAGTGCCGGGACAGGCTCCTACGAGCAGTACTTC	CASSAGTGSYEQYF
TRBV9	TRBJ1-1	TRBD1	.	TGTGCCAGCAGCCCCGCAACAGGGGGCGGCCCCGAGGGCACTGAAGCTTTCTTT	CASSPATGGGPEGTEAFF
TRBV5-6	TRBJ2-3	TRBD2	.	TGTGCCAGCAGCCCTGACGGGGGGGGTGCAGATACGCAGTATTTT	CASSPDGGGADTQYF
TRBV6-5	TRBJ2-3	TRBD1	.	TGTGCCAGCAGTTGGACCAGGGGGATCACAGATACGCAGTATTTT	CASSWTRGITDTQYF
TRBV7-2	TRBJ1-2	TRBD1	.	TGTGCCAGCAGCTTAGTAGGGACAGGGTATGGCTACACCTTC	CASSLVGTGYGYTF
TRBV5-1	TRBJ2-2	TRBD1	.	TGCGCCAGCAGCCCAGGGACAGGGTATTTCAACACCGGGGAGCTGTTTTTT	CASSPGTGYFNTGELFF
TRBV25-1	TRBJ1-3	.	.	TGTGCCAGCAGTGATTGGGGGGGGATCTCTGGAAACACCATATATTTT	CASSDWGGISGNTIYF
TRBV5-1	TRBJ1-2	TRBD1	.	TGCGCCAGCAGCCTTAGACAGGGGGCTAACTATGGCTACACCTTC	CASSLRQGANYGYTF
TRBV19	TRBJ2-3	TRBD2	once	TGTGCCAGTAGTAATAGGGCTAGCGGGGGAGCTATCGACCCAGGTACGCAGTATTTT	CASSNRASGGAIDPGTQYF
TRBV19	TRBJ1-1	TRBD1	once	TGTGCCAGTAGCCCCTCTCAGGGGGCAATGAGGACTGAAGCTTTCTTT	CASSPSQGAMRTEAFF
TRBV4-2	TRBJ1-3	TRBD1	.	TGTGCCAGCAGCCAAGGGGACAGGGACCCCTCTTACGGAAACACCATATATTTT	CASSQGDRDPSYGNTIYF
TRBV6-5	TRBJ2-7	TRBD2	.	TGTGCCAGCAGATCCCTAGCGGCAAAAGACGAGCAGTACTTC	CASRSLAAKDEQYF
TRBV29-1	TRBJ1-1	TRBD1	.	TGCAGCGTAATACAGGGGACTGAAGCTTTCTTT	CSVIQGTEAFF
TRBV6-4	TRBJ2-1	TRBD2	.	TGTGCCAGCAGTCCGACTAGCGGGACCTACAATGAGCAGTTCTTC	CASSPTSGTYNEQFF
TRBV2	TRBJ2-5	TRBD2	.	TGTGCCAGCAGTGTGAGGGAGCTCGGGGGGAGCCAAGAGACCCAGTACTTC	CASSVRELGGSQETQYF
TRBV29-1	TRBJ2-7	TRBD1	.	TGCAGCGTTGAGGAGGGCGCGACAGGGGGCTCCGAGCAGTACTTC	CSVEEGATGGSEQYF
TRBV6-6	TRBJ1-5	.	.	TGTGCCAGCAGTTACTCCGCCAGGGTGAGCAATCAGCCCCAGCATTTT	CASSYSARVSNQPQHF
TRBV5-1	TRBJ1-4	.	.	TGCGCCAGCAGGGGACAATTGGATGAAAAACTGTTTTTT	CASRGQLDEKLFF
TRBV6-1	TRBJ1-4	TRBD1	.	TGTGCCAGCAGTGACGGACAGGTGCTCGATGAAAAACTGTTTTTT	CASSDGQVLDEKLFF
TRBV6-5	TRBJ2-3	.	.	TGTGCCAGCAGTTACCCCTCGGGGAGCACAGATACGCAGTATTTT	CASSYPSGSTDTQYF
TRBV5-1	TRBJ2-7	.	.	TGCGCCAGCAGCTTGATCAGCAGGGACGAGCAGTACTTC	CASSLISRDEQYF
TRBV5-1	TRBJ2-7	TRBD1	.	TGCGCCAGCAGCAAGGACAGGGCCCTCTACGAGCAGTACTTC	CASSKDRALYEQYF
TRBV4-2	TRBJ2-3	.	once	TGTGCCAGCAGCCAAGAATTAGGGGGAGGGGGCACAGATACGCAGTATTTT	CASSQELGGGGTDTQYF
TRBV25-1	TRBJ1-1	.	.	TGTGCCAGCAGTGATGACGGCGGCGTGCTTGAAGCTTTCTTT	CASSDDGGVLEAFF
TRBV2	TRBJ1-5	.	.	TGTGCCAGCAGTGAAGATACAGGGTTTCAGCCCCAGCATTTT	CASSEDTGFQPQHF
TRBV10-3	TRBJ1-2	.	.	TGTGCCATCAGTGAGGCGGCAAGGGGCAATGGCTACACCTTC	CAISEAARGNGYTF
TRBV5-1	TRBJ2-7	TRBD1	.	TGCGCCAGCAGCTTGGACTCGGGACAGGGGGACGAGCAGTACTTC	CASSLDSGQGDEQYF
TRBV10-3	TRBJ2-5	TRBD2	.	TGTGCCATCAGAGGGACTAGCGAGGGAGAGACCCAGTACTTC	CAIRGTSEGETQYF
TRBV27	TRBJ1-4	.	.	TGTGCCAGCACCTCAAACAGACACCTTAATGAAAAACTGTTTTTT	CASTSNRHLNEKLFF
TRBV7-9	TRBJ2-1	.	.	TGTGCCAGCAGCGCCGGACAGAGTGGGAATGAGCAGTTCTTC	CASSAGQSGNEQFF
TRBV5-1	TRBJ2-3	TRBD2	.	TGCGCCAGCAGCGGGAGCGGGGACACAGATACGCAGTATTTT	CASSGSGDTDTQYF
TRBV27	TRBJ1-2	.	.	TGTGCCAGCAGTTTAACTGTAAACTATGGCTACACCTTC	CASSLTVNYGYTF
TRBV5-1	TRBJ2-5	TRBD2	.	TGCGCCAGCAGCTTGGAAGGGGCGGGGGGGCAAGAGACCCAGTACTTC	CASSLEGAGGQETQYF
TRBV7-7	TRBJ2-1	.	.	TGTGCTAGCAGCCCCATTAGCGGTACAGCCCATGAGCAGTTCTTC	CASSPISGTAHEQFF
TRBV7-6	TRBJ2-1	TRBD2	.	TGTGCCAGCAGCTTGGCGGGAGGGTACAATGAGCAGTTCTTC	CASSLAGGYNEQFF
TRBV5-6	TRBJ2-3	TRBD2	.	TGTGCCAGCAGCTTTCGCGGGGGGGGCCAAGATACGCAGTATTTT	CASSFRGGGQDTQYF
TRBV27	TRBJ2-7	.	.	TGTGCCAGCAGTTTTCTTCCCGGGATCCACTACGAGCAGTACTTC	CASSFLPGIHYEQYF